This is a list of T cell receptor beta chains from one sample in a study of Ad26.COV2.S vaccination and SARS-CoV-2 variants. Clones were sequenced by immunoSEQ multiplex PCR, and TCRdb holds only the in-frame ones, with some missing. The table lists 150,000 to 200,000 clones, around 88% of them singletons. The sequencing here drew on peripheral blood, taken after recovery from COVID-19. These receptors were obtained from a human donor who had recovered from COVID-19. Both conserved end residues are part of each CDR3. A D gene is named only where the DNA matches it firmly. Size values are once, few and many counts, or a class for expanded clones, and some rows have none.

size: .; J: TRBJ2-1; D: TRBD1; V: TRBV19; CDR3: CATARRDRGFNEQFF; DNA: TGTGCCACCGCCCGACGGGACAGGGGGTTCAATGAGCAGTTCTTC
size: .; J: TRBJ2-3; D: .; V: TRBV14; CDR3: CASSPGGSTDTQYF; DNA: TGTGCCAGCAGCCCTGGGGGCAGCACAGATACGCAGTATTTT
size: .; J: TRBJ1-5; D: .; V: TRBV20-1; CDR3: CSATGTGPQHF; DNA: TGCAGTGCCACCGGAACCGGGCCCCAGCATTTT
size: .; J: TRBJ2-7; D: TRBD1; V: TRBV27; CDR3: CASSFRTGSYEQYF; DNA: TGTGCCAGCAGTTTCAGGACAGGCTCCTACGAGCAGTACTTC
size: .; J: TRBJ2-2; D: .; V: TRBV4-1; CDR3: CASSQEVGFGAGELFF; DNA: TGCGCCAGCAGCCAAGAAGTAGGGTTTGGGGCCGGGGAGCTGTTTTTT
size: .; J: TRBJ1-5; D: TRBD1; V: TRBV6-5; CDR3: CASRSEGAIDQPQHF; DNA: TGTGCCAGCAGGTCCGAGGGGGCAATTGATCAGCCCCAGCATTTT
size: .; J: TRBJ2-7; D: TRBD1; V: TRBV2; CDR3: CAWQETGINEQYF; DNA: TGTGCCTGGCAGGAGACAGGGATAAACGAGCAGTACTTC
size: .; J: TRBJ1-3; D: .; V: TRBV7-9; CDR3: CASSFYPGPGNTIYF; DNA: TGTGCCAGCAGCTTTTATCCAGGGCCTGGAAACACCATATATTTT
size: once; J: TRBJ2-5; D: .; V: TRBV4-1; CDR3: CASSQEWAGWETQYF; DNA: TGCGCCAGCAGCCAAGAATGGGCAGGGTGGGAGACCCAGTACTTC
size: .; J: TRBJ2-1; D: .; V: TRBV5-1; CDR3: CASSLGGRAYNEQFF; DNA: TGCGCCAGCAGCTTGGGGGGCCGAGCTTACAATGAGCAGTTCTTC
size: .; J: TRBJ2-1; D: .; V: TRBV5-1; CDR3: CASSLDRPNNEQFF; DNA: TGCGCCAGCAGCTTGGACCGGCCCAACAATGAGCAGTTCTTC
size: .; J: TRBJ2-3; D: TRBD1; V: TRBV5-1; CDR3: CASSFGQGVDTQYF; DNA: TGCGCCAGCAGCTTTGGACAGGGGGTAGATACGCAGTATTTT
size: .; J: TRBJ1-4; D: .; V: TRBV2; CDR3: CASSEGGFEKLFF; DNA: TGTGCCAGCAGTGAAGGGGGGTTTGAAAAACTGTTTTTT
size: .; J: TRBJ2-1; D: .; V: TRBV5-1; CDR3: CASSLERGQPGYNEQFF; DNA: TGCGCCAGCAGCTTGGAGCGGGGACAGCCAGGATACAATGAGCAGTTCTTC
size: .; J: TRBJ1-2; D: TRBD1; V: TRBV29-1; CDR3: CSVDPRDRAHYGYTF; DNA: TGCAGCGTAGACCCCCGGGACAGGGCGCACTATGGCTACACCTTC
size: .; J: TRBJ2-5; D: .; V: TRBV30; CDR3: CAWSVQVQETQYF; DNA: TGTGCCTGGAGTGTACAGGTTCAAGAGACCCAGTACTTC
size: .; J: TRBJ1-1; D: .; V: TRBV6-5; CDR3: CASNNPGRGTEAFF; DNA: TGTGCCAGTAATAATCCTGGGAGGGGAACTGAAGCTTTCTTT
size: .; J: TRBJ2-5; D: .; V: TRBV2; CDR3: CASSEARRSETQYF; DNA: TGTGCCAGCAGTGAAGCACGGAGGTCAGAGACCCAGTACTTC
size: .; J: TRBJ1-3; D: .; V: TRBV2; CDR3: CASSVERPNTIYF; DNA: TGTGCCAGCAGTGTCGAGAGGCCCAACACCATATATTTT
size: .; J: TRBJ1-2; D: TRBD1; V: TRBV18; CDR3: CASSPRGGTAGVSNYGYTF; DNA: TGTGCCAGCTCGCCCAGAGGAGGGACAGCGGGTGTGTCTAACTATGGCTACACCTTC
size: .; J: TRBJ2-7; D: .; V: TRBV7-2; CDR3: CASSLSRGVVGYF; DNA: TGTGCCAGCAGCTTATCTCGGGGCGTCGTGGGGTACTTC
size: .; J: TRBJ1-6; D: .; V: TRBV6-1; CDR3: CASSASRSPLHF; DNA: TGTGCCAGCAGTGCATCTCGTTCACCCCTCCACTTT
size: .; J: TRBJ1-3; D: .; V: TRBV15; CDR3: CATSRDPQGAGNTIYF; DNA: TGTGCCACCAGCAGAGATCCACAGGGAGCTGGAAACACCATATATTTT
size: .; J: TRBJ2-2; D: .; V: TRBV7-2; CDR3: CASSLAVGGYRELFF; DNA: TGTGCCAGCAGTTTAGCAGTGGGGGGATACCGGGAGCTGTTTTTT
size: .; J: TRBJ1-5; D: TRBD1; V: TRBV6-6; CDR3: CASSYGQGPRQPQHF; DNA: TGTGCCAGCAGTTACGGACAGGGGCCTCGGCAGCCCCAGCATTTT